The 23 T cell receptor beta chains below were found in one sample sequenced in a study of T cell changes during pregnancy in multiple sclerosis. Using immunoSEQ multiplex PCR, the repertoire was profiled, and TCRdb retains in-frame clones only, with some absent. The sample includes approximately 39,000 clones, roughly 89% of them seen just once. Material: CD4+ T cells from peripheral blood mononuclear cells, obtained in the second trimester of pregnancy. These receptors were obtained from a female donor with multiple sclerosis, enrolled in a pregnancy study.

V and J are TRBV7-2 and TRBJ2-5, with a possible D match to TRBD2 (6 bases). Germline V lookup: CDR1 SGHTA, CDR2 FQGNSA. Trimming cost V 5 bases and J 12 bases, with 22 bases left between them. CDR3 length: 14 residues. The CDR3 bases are TGTGCCAGCAGCCCACGGGGAGGAAGCGGCGGCGAGTACTTC. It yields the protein CASSPRGGSGGEYF.

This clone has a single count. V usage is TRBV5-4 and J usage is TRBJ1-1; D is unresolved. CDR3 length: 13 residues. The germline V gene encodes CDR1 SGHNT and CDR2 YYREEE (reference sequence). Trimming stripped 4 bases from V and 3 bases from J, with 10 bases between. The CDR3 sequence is CASSQEVHTEAFF. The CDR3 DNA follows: TGTGCCAGCAGCCAGGAGGTGCACACTGAAGCTTTCTTT.

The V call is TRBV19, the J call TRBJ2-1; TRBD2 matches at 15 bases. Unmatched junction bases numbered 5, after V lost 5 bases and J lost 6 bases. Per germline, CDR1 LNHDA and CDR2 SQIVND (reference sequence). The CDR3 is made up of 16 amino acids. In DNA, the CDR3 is TGTGCCAGTAGTTCGGGACTAGCGGGAGGCTTCAATGAGCAGTTCTTC. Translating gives CASSSGLAGGFNEQFF.

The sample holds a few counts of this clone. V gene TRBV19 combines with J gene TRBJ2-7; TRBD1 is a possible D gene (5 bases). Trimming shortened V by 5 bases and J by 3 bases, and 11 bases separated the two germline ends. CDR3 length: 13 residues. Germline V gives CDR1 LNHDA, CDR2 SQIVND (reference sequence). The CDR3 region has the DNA TGTGCCAGTAGTCAGTACCAGGGCTACGAGCAGTACTTC. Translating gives CASSQYQGYEQYF.

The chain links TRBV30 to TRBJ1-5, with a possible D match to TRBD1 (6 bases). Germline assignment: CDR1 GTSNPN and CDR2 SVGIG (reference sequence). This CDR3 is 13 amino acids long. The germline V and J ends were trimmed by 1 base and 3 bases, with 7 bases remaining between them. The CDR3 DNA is TGTGCCTGGAGTGCAGGGGACAATCAGCCCCAGCATTTT. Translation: CAWSAGDNQPQHF.

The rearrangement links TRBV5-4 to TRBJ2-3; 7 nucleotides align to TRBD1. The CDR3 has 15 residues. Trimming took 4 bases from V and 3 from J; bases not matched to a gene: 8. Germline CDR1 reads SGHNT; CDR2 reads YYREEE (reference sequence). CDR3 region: CASSARQGQTDTQYF. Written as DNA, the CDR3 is TGTGCCAGCAGCGCAAGACAGGGTCAGACAGATACGCAGTATTTT.

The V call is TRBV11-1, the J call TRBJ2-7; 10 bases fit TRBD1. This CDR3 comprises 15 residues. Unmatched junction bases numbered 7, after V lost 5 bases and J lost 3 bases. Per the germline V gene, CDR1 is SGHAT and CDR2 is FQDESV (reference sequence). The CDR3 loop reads CASSPHWDRGYEQYF. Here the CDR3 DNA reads TGTGCCAGCAGCCCCCACTGGGACAGGGGCTACGAGCAGTACTTC. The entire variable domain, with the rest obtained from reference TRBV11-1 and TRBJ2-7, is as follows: EAEVAQSPRYKITEKSQAVAFWCDPISGHATLYWYRQILGQGPELLVQFQDESVVDDSQLPKDRFSAERLKGVDSTLKIQPAELGDSAMYLCASSPHWDRGYEQYFGPGTRLTVT.

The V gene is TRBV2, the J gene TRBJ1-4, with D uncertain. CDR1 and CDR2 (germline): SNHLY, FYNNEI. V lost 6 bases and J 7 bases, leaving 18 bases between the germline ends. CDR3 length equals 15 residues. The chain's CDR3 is CASSKDTSLGEKLFF. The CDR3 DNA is TGTGCCAGCAGCAAAGACACCTCCCTGGGTGAAAAACTGTTTTTT.

CDR3: CASSTRPANYGYTF. The CDR3, as DNA: TGTGCCAGCAGCACGAGGCCAGCTAACTATGGCTACACCTTC. This chain uses TRBV7-2 with TRBJ1-2; D unclear. V was clipped by 5 bases and J by 0 bases, with 10 bases between them. The CDR3 sequence is 14 residues long. Germline CDR1 reads SGHTA; CDR2 reads FQGNSA.

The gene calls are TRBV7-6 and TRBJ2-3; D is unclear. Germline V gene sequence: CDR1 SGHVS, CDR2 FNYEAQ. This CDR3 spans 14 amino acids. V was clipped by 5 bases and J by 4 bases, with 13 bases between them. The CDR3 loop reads CASSPSGIADTQYF. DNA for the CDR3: TGTGCCAGCAGCCCCTCAGGCATAGCAGATACGCAGTATTTT. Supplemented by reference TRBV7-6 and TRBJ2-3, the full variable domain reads GAGVSQSPRYKVTKRGQDVALRCDPISGHVSLYWYRQALGQGPEFLTYFNYEAQQDKSGLPNDRFSAERPEGSISTLTIQRTEQRDSAMYRCASSPSGIADTQYFGPGTRLTVL.

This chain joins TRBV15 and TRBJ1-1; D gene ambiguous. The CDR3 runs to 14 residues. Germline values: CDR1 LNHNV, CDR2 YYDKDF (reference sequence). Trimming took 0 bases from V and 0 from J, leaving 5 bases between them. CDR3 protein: CATSRDPVNTEAFF. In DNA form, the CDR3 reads TGTGCCACCAGCAGAGATCCGGTGAACACTGAAGCTTTCTTT.

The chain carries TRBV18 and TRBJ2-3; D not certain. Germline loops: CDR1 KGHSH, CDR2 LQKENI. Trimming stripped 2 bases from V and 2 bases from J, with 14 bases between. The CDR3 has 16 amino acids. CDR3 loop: CASSPEVLSATDTQYF. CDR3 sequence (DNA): TGTGCCAGCTCACCAGAGGTCCTATCCGCCACAGATACGCAGTATTTT.

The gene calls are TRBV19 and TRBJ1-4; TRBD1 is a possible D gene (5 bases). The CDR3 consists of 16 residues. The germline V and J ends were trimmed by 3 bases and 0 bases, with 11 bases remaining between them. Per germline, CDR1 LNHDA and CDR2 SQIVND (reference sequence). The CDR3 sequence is CASSMLGTSTNEKLFF. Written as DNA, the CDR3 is TGTGCCAGTAGTATGCTAGGGACTTCAACTAATGAAAAACTGTTTTTT.

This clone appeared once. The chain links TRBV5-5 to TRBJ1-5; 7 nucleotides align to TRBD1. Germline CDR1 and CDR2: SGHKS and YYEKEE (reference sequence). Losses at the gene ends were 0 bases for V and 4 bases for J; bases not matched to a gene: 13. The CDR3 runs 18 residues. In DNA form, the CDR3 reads TGTGCCAGCAGCTTGGGTCCCGACAGGGAAGTTATTAATCAGCCCCAGCATTTT. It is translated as CASSLGPDREVINQPQHF.

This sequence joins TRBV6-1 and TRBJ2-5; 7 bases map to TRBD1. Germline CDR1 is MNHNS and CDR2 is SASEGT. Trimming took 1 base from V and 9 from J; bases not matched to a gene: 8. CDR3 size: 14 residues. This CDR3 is CASSEGGGNGAQYF. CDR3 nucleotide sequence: TGTGCCAGCAGTGAAGGAGGGGGCAATGGGGCCCAGTACTTC.

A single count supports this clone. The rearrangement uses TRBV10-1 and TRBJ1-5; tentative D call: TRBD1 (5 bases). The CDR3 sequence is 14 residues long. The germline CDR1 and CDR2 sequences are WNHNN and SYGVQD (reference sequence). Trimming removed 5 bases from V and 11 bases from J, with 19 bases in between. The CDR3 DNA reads TGCGCCAGCAGTCGGGGGGGGAGATCGTGGGCCCAGCATTTT. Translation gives CASSRGGRSWAQHF.

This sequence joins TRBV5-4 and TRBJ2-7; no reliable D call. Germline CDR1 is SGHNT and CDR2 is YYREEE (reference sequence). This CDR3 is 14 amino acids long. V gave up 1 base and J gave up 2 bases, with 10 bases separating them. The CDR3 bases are TGTGCCAGCAGCTTGACTGGCGGCACCTACGAGCAGTACTTC. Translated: CASSLTGGTYEQYF.

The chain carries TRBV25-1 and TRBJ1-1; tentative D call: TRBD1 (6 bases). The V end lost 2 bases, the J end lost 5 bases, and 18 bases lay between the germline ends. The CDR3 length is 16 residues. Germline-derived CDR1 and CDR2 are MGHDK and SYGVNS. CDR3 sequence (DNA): TGTGCCAGCAGTGAACGAACAGGGCTCAAAAGAACTGAAGCTTTCTTT. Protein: CASSERTGLKRTEAFF.

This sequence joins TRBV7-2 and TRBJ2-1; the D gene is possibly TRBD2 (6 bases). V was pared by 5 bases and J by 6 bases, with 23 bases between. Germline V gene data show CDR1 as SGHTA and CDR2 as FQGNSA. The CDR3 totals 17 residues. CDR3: CASSPPFRLVASNEQFF. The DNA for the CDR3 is TGTGCCAGCAGCCCACCCTTTAGACTAGTTGCCTCCAATGAGCAGTTCTTC. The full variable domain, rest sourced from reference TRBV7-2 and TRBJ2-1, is GAGVSQSPSNKVTEKGKDVELRCDPISGHTALYWYRQSLGQGLEFLIYFQGNSAPDKSGLPSDRFSAERTGGSVSTLTIQRTQQEDSAVYLCASSPPFRLVASNEQFFGPGTRLTVL.

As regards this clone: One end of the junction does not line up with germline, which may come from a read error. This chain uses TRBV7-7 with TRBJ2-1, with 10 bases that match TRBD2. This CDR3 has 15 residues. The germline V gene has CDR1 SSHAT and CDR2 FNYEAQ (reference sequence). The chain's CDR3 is CASSLASGGYNEQFF. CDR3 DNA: TGTGCTAGCAGCTTAGCTAGCGGGGGTTACAATGAGCAGTTCTTC.

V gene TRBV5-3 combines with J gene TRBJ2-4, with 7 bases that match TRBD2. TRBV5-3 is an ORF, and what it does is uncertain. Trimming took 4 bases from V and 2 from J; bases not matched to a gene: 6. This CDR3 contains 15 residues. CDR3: CARSGLVYSKNIQYF. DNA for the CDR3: TGTGCCAGAAGCGGACTAGTATATTCCAAAAACATTCAGTACTTC.

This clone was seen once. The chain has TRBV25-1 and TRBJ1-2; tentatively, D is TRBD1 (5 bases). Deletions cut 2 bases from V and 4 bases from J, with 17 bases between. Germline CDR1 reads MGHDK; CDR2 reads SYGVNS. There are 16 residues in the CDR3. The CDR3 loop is CASSEGGALSLYGYTF. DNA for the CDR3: TGTGCCAGCAGTGAAGGAGGGGCCCTTTCCCTCTATGGCTACACCTTC.

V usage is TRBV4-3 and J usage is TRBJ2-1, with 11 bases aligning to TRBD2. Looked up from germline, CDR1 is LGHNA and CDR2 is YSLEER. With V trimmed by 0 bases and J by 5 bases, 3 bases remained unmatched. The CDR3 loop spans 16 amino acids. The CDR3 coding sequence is TGCGCCAGCAGCCAAGAACTAGCGGGAGCTAACAATGAGCAGTTCTTC. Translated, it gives CASSQELAGANNEQFF.